The 23 T cell receptor beta chains reported below all come from one sample, sequenced in a study of cytomegalovirus exposure and HLA in healthy donors. The PCR ran on 60 Vbeta and 13 Jbeta primers. The data were produced by immunoSEQ multiplex PCR, yet TCRdb's version contains in-frame clones alone and is incomplete. The ten top clones account for approximately 1%, within a sample of around 200,000 clones. The sequenced sample was PBMCs. Every receptor here comes from a woman younger than 45 in good health and CMV-seropositive.

V and J are TRBV15 and TRBJ2-7, with TRBD1 identical over 8 bases. From germline, CDR1 is LNHNV and CDR2 YYDKDF (reference sequence). The CDR3 loop spans 14 amino acids. V trimming: 4 bases; J trimming: 7 bases; junction bases outside the gene matches: 9. CDR3 sequence (DNA): TGTGCCACCAGCACCAGACAGGGGTTGGGGGAGCAGTACTTC. Amino acids: CATSTRQGLGEQYF.

The chain uses TRBV19 and TRBJ2-3, with 12 bases fitting TRBD2. In germline, CDR1 is LNHDA, CDR2 SQIVND (reference sequence). The CDR3 loop spans 17 amino acids. V was clipped by 8 bases and J by 1 base; unmatched bases: 10. CDR3 region: CASRRLAGASGTDTQYF. CDR3 sequence (DNA): TGTGCCAGTCGGCGACTAGCGGGAGCATCAGGCACAGATACGCAGTATTTT.

This sequence joins TRBV7-9 and TRBJ2-7; 7 bases fit TRBD2. Trimming cost V 4 bases and J 6 bases; bases outside gene matches: 0. CDR1 is SEHNR, CDR2 FQNEAQ, per germline (reference sequence). This CDR3 spans 11 amino acids. The CDR3 DNA reads as TGTGCCAGCAGCTGGGGGGGCGAGCAGTACTTC. Translated: CASSWGGEQYF.

The gene calls are TRBV28 and TRBJ2-7; D call uncertain. Trimming shortened V by 1 base and J by 6 bases, and 4 bases separated the two germline ends. CDR1 MDHEN and CDR2 SYDVKM come from the germline V gene. This CDR3 comprises 11 residues. CDR3 in DNA: TGTGCCAGCAGTTTATCGTCCGAGCAGTACTTC. Translated, it gives CASSLSSEQYF.

A note on this clone: One end of the junction is discordant with germline, which a read error may explain. The chain is built from TRBV6-5 and TRBJ1-5, with D perhaps matching TRBD1 (6 bases). Germline CDR1 MNHEY, CDR2 SVGAGI. The CDR3 totals 14 residues. CDR3 region: CAGSDRYLNQPQHF. As DNA, the CDR3 is TGTGCCGGCAGCGACAGGTATCTTAATCAGCCCCAGCATTTT.

This sequence joins TRBV7-9 and TRBJ2-2; 9 positions match TRBD1. Germline trimming cut 5 bases from V and 5 bases from J; bases unmatched to any gene: 6. The germline CDR1 and CDR2 sequences are SEHNR and FQNEAQ (reference sequence). The CDR3 length is 15 residues. The CDR3 protein is CASSDRQGETGELFF. In nucleotides, the CDR3 is TGTGCCAGCAGCGACAGACAGGGGGAGACCGGGGAGCTGTTTTTT.

The J gene is TRBJ1-3, the V gene TRBV19, with no clear D. The CDR3 covers 15 residues. Germline CDR1 reads LNHDA; CDR2 reads SQIVND (reference sequence). Trimming shortened V by 7 bases and J by 4 bases, and 17 bases separated the two germline ends. CDR3 bases: TGTGCCAGTACCTCCCGGAGGAGTCGGGGAAACACCATATATTTT. This translates into CASTSRRSRGNTIYF.

J is TRBJ1-1 and V is TRBV16, with TRBD1 matching over 7 bases. This CDR3 has 14 residues. CDR1 is KGHSY, CDR2 FQNENV, per germline. After removal of 6 bases from V and 0 bases from J, the junction contained 4 bases not matched to a gene. The CDR3 DNA reads TGTGCCAGCAGAGGGACAGAAATGAACACTGAAGCTTTCTTT. Its protein is CASRGTEMNTEAFF.

The gene calls are TRBV10-3 and TRBJ1-5; 7 positions agree with TRBD1. The trim removed 0 bases at V and 0 bases at J, leaving 5 bases unmatched. This CDR3 is built from 17 residues. CDR1 is ENHRY and CDR2 is SYGVKD in the germline V gene. The CDR3 DNA reads TGTGCCATCAGTGAGTCCGGGACAGCTTATAGCAATCAGCCCCAGCATTTT. It specifies CAISESGTAYSNQPQHF.

Regarding this clone: Distinct nucleotide sequences in the sample also encode this CDR3. The chain employs TRBV7-2 and TRBJ2-5, with TRBD1 as a possible D gene (5 bases). CDR1 and CDR2 from the germline V gene are SGHTA and FQGNSA. Trimming pared 1 base from V and 2 bases from J, leaving 8 bases between. This CDR3 contains 14 residues. Here the CDR3 reads CASSLGQGQETQYF. In nucleotides, the CDR3 is TGTGCCAGCAGCTTAGGGCAGGGTCAAGAGACCCAGTACTTC.

The chain employs TRBV30 and TRBJ1-5; 7 bases are a match to TRBD1. V gave up 3 bases and J gave up 4 bases; unmatched junction bases: 9. Germline loops: CDR1 GTSNPN, CDR2 SVGIG (reference sequence). The CDR3 loop spans 15 amino acids. The CDR3: CAWSPFDRENQPQHF. The CDR3 coding sequence is TGTGCCTGGAGCCCCTTCGACAGGGAAAATCAGCCCCAGCATTTT.

The chain uses TRBV7-9 and TRBJ2-2, with TRBD2 identical over 13 bases. This CDR3 contains 15 residues. Losses at the gene ends were 5 bases for V and 6 bases for J; bases not matched to a gene: 3. Germline CDR1 SEHNR, CDR2 FQNEAQ (reference sequence). The CDR3 nucleotides are TGTGCCAGCAGCCGAACTAGCGGGAGGGCCGGGGAGCTGTTTTTT. It yields the protein CASSRTSGRAGELFF. The variable domain in full, completed from reference TRBV7-9 and TRBJ2-2, reads DTGVSQNPRHKITKRGQNVTFRCDPISEHNRLYWYRQTLGQGPEFLTYFQNEAQLEKSRLLSDRFSAERPKGSFSTLEIQRTEQGDSAMYLCASSRTSGRAGELFFGEGSRLTVL.

The chain combines TRBV7-8 with TRBJ1-5; 8 bases match TRBD1. The CDR3 has 16 amino acids. V trimming: 5 bases; J trimming: 6 bases; junction bases outside the gene matches: 12. CDR1 and CDR2 (germline): SGHVS, FQNEAQ. The CDR3 sequence is CASSPPDRERGQPQHF. In nucleotides, the CDR3 is TGTGCCAGCAGCCCGCCGGACAGGGAGCGTGGTCAGCCCCAGCATTTT.

The gene calls are TRBV5-4 and TRBJ2-2, with D possibly matching TRBD2 (6 bases). Trimming took 4 bases from V and 1 from J, leaving 14 bases between them. The CDR3 contains 16 residues. Germline CDR1 is SGHNT and CDR2 is YYREEE (reference sequence). The CDR3, as DNA: TGTGCCAGCAGCCGCGCGCTAGCGCTGAACACCGGGGAGCTGTTTTTT. Its translation: CASSRALALNTGELFF.

This chain uses TRBV5-1 with TRBJ2-5, with 7 bases aligning to TRBD2. Germline V gene data show CDR1 as SGHRS and CDR2 as YFSETQ. After removal of 1 base from V and 2 bases from J, the junction contained 2 bases not matched to a gene. This CDR3 has 14 amino acids. The CDR3 is CASSLLAEQETQYF. CDR3 DNA: TGCGCCAGCAGCTTGCTAGCGGAACAAGAGACCCAGTACTTC.

The gene calls are TRBV6-1 and TRBJ2-6; TRBD1 matches at 8 bases. CDR3 length: 15 residues. V was clipped by 6 bases and J by 4 bases; unmatched bases: 5. The germline V gene encodes CDR1 MNHNS and CDR2 SASEGT. The CDR3 spells CASSLRGRGANVLTF. The DNA of the CDR3 is TGTGCCAGCAGCCTCAGGGGGCGCGGGGCCAACGTCCTGACTTTC.

The chain couples TRBV13 to TRBJ2-7; TRBD2 matches at 7 bases. The length of the CDR3 is 13 residues. The germline CDR1 and CDR2 sequences are PRHDT and FYEKMQ (reference sequence). The V gene end was trimmed by 8 bases and the J gene end by 5 bases; junction bases not matched to a gene: 9. The CDR3 sequence is CASAGEVRNEQYF. The CDR3 nucleotides are TGTGCCAGCGCGGGAGAAGTTAGGAACGAGCAGTACTTC.

The chain links TRBV11-2 to TRBJ2-3; D is ambiguous. The CDR3 has 15 amino acids. The V end was cut by 7 bases, the J end by 4 bases, with 18 bases between. Germline CDR1 SGHAT, CDR2 FQNNGV. CDR3 in amino acids: CASMRSGVLSDTQYF. CDR3 nucleotide sequence: TGTGCCAGCATGCGGAGTGGCGTTCTGTCAGATACGCAGTATTTT.

The V and J genes are TRBV12-5 and TRBJ2-5, with 7 bases aligning to TRBD2. Losses at the gene ends were 6 bases for V and 4 bases for J; bases not matched to a gene: 11. The CDR3 contains 15 residues. CDR1 is LGHNT and CDR2 is FRNRAP in the germline V gene. CDR3 amino acids: CASGPGLTRGETQYF. The CDR3 DNA follows: TGTGCTAGTGGCCCGGGACTAACTAGGGGAGAGACCCAGTACTTC.

The chain joins TRBV5-5 to TRBJ2-1, with 8 positions matching TRBD1. V shed 4 bases and J 4 bases; nucleotides not matched to a gene: 10. In germline, CDR1 is SGHKS, CDR2 YYEKEE (reference sequence). There are 16 residues in the CDR3. CDR3 residues: CASSQGQAIRYNEQFF. DNA of the CDR3: TGTGCCAGCAGCCAGGGACAGGCGATACGATACAATGAGCAGTTCTTC.

The gene calls are TRBV5-1 and TRBJ2-7; D may be TRBD2 (6 bases). The V gene lost 1 base and the J gene lost 4 bases, with 18 bases spanning the gap. Germline V CDR1 and CDR2: SGHRS, YFSETQ. This CDR3 comprises 16 residues. The CDR3 DNA is TGCGCCAGCAGCTTGTGGGGCGGGACTGGCCAATACGAGCAGTACTTC. It codes for CASSLWGGTGQYEQYF.

The V call is TRBV11-2, the J call TRBJ2-2; TRBD1 agrees at 8 bases. V lost 4 bases and J lost 3; bases outside the gene matches: 13. CDR3 size: 18 residues. The germline V gene encodes CDR1 SGHAT and CDR2 FQNNGV. This CDR3 reads CASSSGDRGALDTGELFF. The DNA of the CDR3 is TGTGCCAGCAGCTCAGGCGACAGGGGCGCATTGGACACCGGGGAGCTGTTTTTT.

The chain recombines TRBV2 with TRBJ2-5; unclear D gene. This CDR3 comprises 10 residues. The germline CDR1 and CDR2 sequences are SNHLY and FYNNEI. V was trimmed by 8 bases and J by 5 bases, leaving 6 bases between them. In nucleotides, the CDR3 is TGTGCCAGCGTCCGGGAGACCCAGTACTTC. It translates to CASVRETQYF.